Below are 18 T cell receptor beta chains sequenced from a single sample in a study of T cells after yellow fever vaccination. TCRdb ran MiXCR on the 5' RACE reads and lists one entry per CDR3 protein. The sample has roughly 330,000 distinct CDR3 sequences; around 6.8% are singletons. Material: PBMCs, obtained approximately 47 days after the first yellow fever vaccination. These receptor sequences come from a man aged 18 to 29 who received the YFV17D yellow fever vaccine.

The chain couples TRBV20-1 to TRBJ2-1; D possibly corresponds to TRBD2 (5 bases). This CDR3 spans 11 amino acids. The V and J ends lost 7 bases and 6 bases respectively, with 10 bases between them. In germline, CDR1 is DFQATT, CDR2 SNEGSKA (reference sequence). CDR3 sequence reads: CSEEVGNEQFF. CDR3 coding DNA: TGCAGTGAGGAGGTCGGCAATGAGCAGTTCTTC.

This clonotype was detected a few times. This rearrangement joins TRBV27 to TRBJ2-1; TRBD1 matches 7 bases. V shed 5 bases, J shed 6 bases, and the junction held 10 bases outside the gene matches. There are 15 residues in the CDR3. Germline V CDR1 and CDR2: MNHEY, SMNVEV (reference sequence). The CDR3 region is CASSLKQGMGNEQFF. Written as DNA, the CDR3 is TGTGCCAGCAGTCTTAAACAGGGGATGGGCAATGAGCAGTTCTTC.

The chain joins TRBV5-1 to TRBJ1-2, with D possibly matching TRBD1 (6 bases). V dropped 0 bases and J dropped 6 bases, with 9 bases sitting between them. Germline-derived CDR1 and CDR2 are SGHRS and YFSETQ. The CDR3 totals 13 residues. CDR3 nucleotides: TGCGCCAGCAGCTTGGCAGGGGACGATGGCTACACCTTC. This gives the protein CASSLAGDDGYTF.

The rearrangement joins TRBV7-2 to TRBJ2-1, with TRBD2 identical over 10 bases. The CDR3 loop spans 16 amino acids. V lost 3 bases, J lost 5 bases, and 7 bases stayed unmatched. In germline, CDR1 is SGHTA, CDR2 FQGNSA. The chain's CDR3 is CASSFRSSGGNNEQFF. Here the CDR3 DNA reads TGTGCCAGCAGCTTCCGTTCTAGCGGGGGCAACAATGAGCAGTTCTTC. Full variable domain (outside the CDR3, taken from reference TRBV7-2 and TRBJ2-1): GAGVSQSPSNKVTEKGKDVELRCDPISGHTALYWYRQSLGQGLEFLIYFQGNSAPDKSGLPSDRFSAERTGGSVSTLTIQRTQQEDSAVYLCASSFRSSGGNNEQFFGPGTRLTVL.

This clonotype was counted a single time. This chain links TRBV4-1 with TRBJ1-5; 9 nucleotides line up with TRBD1. There are 18 residues in the CDR3. Trimming took 0 bases from V and 1 from J; bases not matched to a gene: 7. From germline, CDR1 is MGHRA and CDR2 YSYEKL. In DNA form, the CDR3 reads TGCGCCAGCAGCCAAGATCTCCGACAGGGGGTAAGCAATCAGCCCCAGCATTTT. This sequence encodes CASSQDLRQGVSNQPQHF.

This clonotype was found many times. The chain uses TRBV6-2 or TRBV6-3 and TRBJ2-1, with 10 bases aligning to TRBD1. Germline V lookup: CDR1 MNHEY, CDR2 SVGEGT. V was pared by 8 bases and J by 12 bases, with 13 bases of the junction left unmatched. This CDR3 is 14 amino acids long. CDR3 coding DNA: TGTGCCAGCTTGCCGGGACAGGGGCCATTGGGGCAGTTCTTC. Encoded protein: CASLPGQGPLGQFF.

This clonotype was detected only a few times. The CDR3, as DNA: TGCGCCAGCAGCTATGACAGGGAAGAGACCCAGTACTTC. Its protein product is CASSYDREETQYF. The V call is TRBV4-3, the J call TRBJ2-5, with 7 bases that match TRBD1. Trimming removed 5 bases from V and 3 bases from J; junction bases left unmatched: 3. This CDR3 is 13 amino acids long. Per the germline V gene, CDR1 is LGHNA and CDR2 is YSLEER.

This clonotype was seen ten or more times. This chain connects TRBV7-9 to TRBJ2-1; 10 bases align to TRBD2. CDR3 length: 16 amino acids. The germline V gene encodes CDR1 SEHNR and CDR2 FQNEAQ (reference sequence). The V segment lost 5 bases and the J segment 5 bases; nucleotides outside the gene matches: 9. The chain's CDR3 is CASSPSSGGGNNEQFF. Here the CDR3 DNA reads TGTGCCAGCAGCCCCTCTAGCGGGGGAGGGAACAATGAGCAGTTCTTC.

In its sample, this clonotype was seen a few times. This sequence joins TRBV7-2 and TRBJ2-7; TRBD1 agrees at 7 bases. The CDR3 has 15 amino acids. Losses at the gene ends were 5 bases for V and 7 bases for J; bases not matched to a gene: 14. Germline V CDR1 and CDR2: SGHTA, FQGNSA. The CDR3 here is CASSAYRGSSREQYF. CDR3 DNA sequence: TGTGCCAGCAGCGCCTACAGGGGTTCCTCGCGAGAGCAGTACTTC.

V is TRBV20-1 and J is TRBJ2-7, with D perhaps matching TRBD1 (6 bases). V was clipped by 6 bases and J by 1 base, with 16 bases between them. Looked up from germline, CDR1 is DFQATT and CDR2 is SNEGSKA (reference sequence). The CDR3 extends over 14 amino acids. The CDR3: CSATMGDNSYEQYV. DNA of the CDR3: TGCAGTGCCACTATGGGGGACAATTCCTACGAGCAGTACGTC.

The table lists this clonotype with a few counts. The chain joins TRBV20-1 to TRBJ1-1; the D is unclear. V was clipped by 6 bases and J by 0 bases, with 11 bases between them. This CDR3 is 13 amino acids long. From germline, CDR1 is DFQATT and CDR2 SNEGSKA (reference sequence). CDR3 loop: CSASRGLNTEAFF. The CDR3 DNA sequence: TGCAGTGCCTCAAGAGGGCTGAACACTGAAGCTTTCTTT.

Comment on this clonotype: One base away lies a much larger clone, so this may be a sequencing read error. V and J are TRBV5-1 and TRBJ1-6, with 9 positions matching TRBD1. The CDR3 is 14 residues long. CDR1 and CDR2 from the germline V gene are SGHRS and YFSETQ. The CDR3 DNA reads TGCGCCAGCAGCCCTGACAGGGGGTGGTCACACCTCCACTTT. Its protein is CASSPDRGWSHLHF.

The rearrangement uses TRBV27 and TRBJ2-1; 7 bases map to TRBD1. Germline V gene lookup returns CDR1 MNHEY and CDR2 SMNVEV (reference sequence). This CDR3 region has 13 residues. Germline trimming cut 4 bases from V and 6 bases from J; bases unmatched to any gene: 3. CDR3 bases: TGTGCCAGCAGTTGGTCAGGGGGCAATGAGCAGTTCTTC. This codes for CASSWSGGNEQFF.

This clonotype was counted a single time. The rearrangement joins TRBV24-1 to TRBJ2-3; 7 bases agree with TRBD2. The germline V gene has CDR1 KGHDR and CDR2 SFDVKD. This CDR3 spans 11 amino acids. The J segment lost 4 bases and the V segment lost 9 bases, leaving 0 bases of the junction unmatched. CDR3 sequence reads: CATAGADTQYF. In DNA, the CDR3 is TGTGCCACCGCGGGGGCAGATACGCAGTATTTT.

The V and J genes are TRBV7-7 and TRBJ2-7, with TRBD1 as a possible D gene (6 bases). This CDR3 is built from 13 residues. Germline V gene data show CDR1 as SSHAT and CDR2 as FNYEAQ (reference sequence). CDR3 sequence: CASSSAQGWEQSV. As DNA, the CDR3 is TGTGCTAGCAGTTCCGCACAGGGATGGGAGCAGTCCGTC.

This clonotype has ten or more counts. At one end, the junction sequence differs from germline, possibly due to a read error. The chain couples TRBV20-1 to TRBJ2-4; possibly TRBD1 or TRBD2 for D (5 bases each). This CDR3 spans 13 amino acids. Germline CDR1 is DFQATT and CDR2 is SNEGSKA (reference sequence). DNA of the CDR3: TGCAGTGCGAGAGGGGAGTCCAAAAACATTCAGTACTTC. Translated: CSARGESKNIQYF.

This clonotype has at least ten counts. The chain recombines TRBV7-2 with TRBJ1-6, with 7 bases matching TRBD1. Germline-derived CDR1 and CDR2 are SGHTA and FQGNSA. V shed 7 bases and J 9 bases; nucleotides not matched to a gene: 3. CDR3 size: 12 residues. The CDR3: CASKTGASPLHF. CDR3 in DNA: TGTGCCAGCAAAACAGGGGCTTCACCCCTCCACTTT.

This chain joins TRBV7-2 and TRBJ1-4; D perhaps matches TRBD1 (6 bases). Trimming took off 4 bases at V and 8 bases at J, with 17 bases between the two ends. Germline CDR1 SGHTA, CDR2 FQGNSA. The CDR3 has 15 residues. CDR3 amino acids: CASSYKQGRREKLFF. The CDR3 DNA is TGTGCCAGCAGCTACAAACAGGGCCGGCGGGAAAAACTGTTTTTT. Full variable domain (remainder filled in from reference TRBV7-2 and TRBJ1-4): GAGVSQSPSNKVTEKGKDVELRCDPISGHTALYWYRQSLGQGLEFLIYFQGNSAPDKSGLPSDRFSAERTGGSVSTLTIQRTQQEDSAVYLCASSYKQGRREKLFFGSGTQLSVL.